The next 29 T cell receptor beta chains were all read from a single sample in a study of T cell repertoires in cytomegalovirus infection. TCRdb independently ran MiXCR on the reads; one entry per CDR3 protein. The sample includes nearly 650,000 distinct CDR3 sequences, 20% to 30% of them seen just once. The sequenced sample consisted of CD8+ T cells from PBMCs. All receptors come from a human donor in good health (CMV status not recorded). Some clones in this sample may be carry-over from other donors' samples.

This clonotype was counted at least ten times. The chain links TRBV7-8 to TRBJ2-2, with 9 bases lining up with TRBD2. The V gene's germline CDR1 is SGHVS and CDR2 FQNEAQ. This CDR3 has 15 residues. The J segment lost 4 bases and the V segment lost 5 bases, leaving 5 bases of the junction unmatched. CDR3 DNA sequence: TGTGCCAGCAGCAGTGCGGGGGGGACCACCGGGGAGCTGTTTTTT. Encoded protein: CASSSAGGTTGELFF. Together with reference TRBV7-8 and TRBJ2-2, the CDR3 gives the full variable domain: GAGVSQSPRYKVAKRGQDVALRCDPISGHVSLFWYQQALGQGPEFLTYFQNEAQLDKSGLPSDRFFAERPEGSVSTLKIQRTQQEDSAVYLCASSSAGGTTGELFFGEGSRLTVL.

The CDR3 reads CSVSHYLASTDTQYF. In nucleotides, the CDR3 is TGCAGCGTTTCTCACTATCTGGCTAGCACAGATACGCAGTATTTT. The gene calls are TRBV29-1 and TRBJ2-3; no clear D. Trimming pared 5 bases from V and 0 bases from J, leaving 15 bases between. This CDR3 comprises 15 residues. Looked up from germline, CDR1 is SQVTM and CDR2 is ANQGSEA.

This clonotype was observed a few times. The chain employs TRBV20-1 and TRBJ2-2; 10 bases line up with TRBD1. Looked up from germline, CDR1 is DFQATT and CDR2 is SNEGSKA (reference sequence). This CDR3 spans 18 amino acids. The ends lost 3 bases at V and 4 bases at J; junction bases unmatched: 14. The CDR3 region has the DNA TGCAGTGCTAGGCCAGAGCTTGGGGACAGGGGTATCACCGGGGAGCTGTTTTTT. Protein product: CSARPELGDRGITGELFF.

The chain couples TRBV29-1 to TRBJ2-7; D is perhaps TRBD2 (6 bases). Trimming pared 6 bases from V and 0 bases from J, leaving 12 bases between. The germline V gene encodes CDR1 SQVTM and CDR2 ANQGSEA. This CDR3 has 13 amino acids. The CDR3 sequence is CSVSRGSSYEQYV. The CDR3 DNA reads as TGCAGCGTGTCCCGGGGGAGCTCCTACGAGCAGTACGTC.

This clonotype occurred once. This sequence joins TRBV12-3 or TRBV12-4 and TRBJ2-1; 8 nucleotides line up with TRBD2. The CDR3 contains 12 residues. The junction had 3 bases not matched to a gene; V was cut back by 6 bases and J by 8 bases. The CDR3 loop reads CASRSGGDEQFF. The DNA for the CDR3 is TGTGCCAGCAGGTCCGGGGGGGATGAGCAGTTCTTC.

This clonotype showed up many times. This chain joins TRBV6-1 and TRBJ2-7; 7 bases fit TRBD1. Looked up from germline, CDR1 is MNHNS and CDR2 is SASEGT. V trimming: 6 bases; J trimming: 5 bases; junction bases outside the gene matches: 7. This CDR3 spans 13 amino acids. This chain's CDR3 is CASRRQGWNEQYF. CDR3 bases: TGTGCCAGCAGGCGACAGGGATGGAACGAGCAGTACTTC.

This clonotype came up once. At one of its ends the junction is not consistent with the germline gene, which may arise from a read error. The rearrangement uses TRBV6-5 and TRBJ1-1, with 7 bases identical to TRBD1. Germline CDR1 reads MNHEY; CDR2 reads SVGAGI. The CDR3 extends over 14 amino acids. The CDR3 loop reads CVSSFTQTGPEAFF. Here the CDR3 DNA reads TGTGTCAGCAGTTTCACACAGACAGGGCCAGAAGCTTTCTTT.

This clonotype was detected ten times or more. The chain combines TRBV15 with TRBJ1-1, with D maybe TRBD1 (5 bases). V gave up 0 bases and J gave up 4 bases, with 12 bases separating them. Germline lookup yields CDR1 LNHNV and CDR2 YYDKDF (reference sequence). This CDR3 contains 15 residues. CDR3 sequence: CATSRDRERGTEAFF. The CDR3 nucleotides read TGTGCCACCAGCAGAGACCGGGAGAGGGGCACTGAAGCTTTCTTT. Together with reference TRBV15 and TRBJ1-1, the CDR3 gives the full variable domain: DAMVIQNPRYQVTQFGKPVTLSCSQTLNHNVMYWYQQKSSQAPKLLFHYYDKDFNNEADTPDNFQSRRPNTSFCFLDIRSPGLGDTAMYLCATSRDRERGTEAFFGQGTRLTVV.

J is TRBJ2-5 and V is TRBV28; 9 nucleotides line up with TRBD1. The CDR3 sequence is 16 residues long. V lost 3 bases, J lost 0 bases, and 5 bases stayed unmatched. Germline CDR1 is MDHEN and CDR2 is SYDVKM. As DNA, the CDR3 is TGTGCCAGCAGTTTTAGGGACAGGGCTTACCAAGAGACCCAGTACTTC. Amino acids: CASSFRDRAYQETQYF.

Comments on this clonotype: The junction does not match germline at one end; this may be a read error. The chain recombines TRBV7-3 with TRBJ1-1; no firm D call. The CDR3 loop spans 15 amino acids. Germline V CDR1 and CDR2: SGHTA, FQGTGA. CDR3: CASSLIRATNTEALF. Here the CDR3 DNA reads TGTGCCAGCAGCTTAATAAGGGCGACGAACACTGAAGCTCTCTTT.

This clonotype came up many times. CDR3 region: CASSFPMGLNTGELFF. The CDR3 DNA reads TGTGCCAGCAGCTTCCCCATGGGGCTAAACACCGGGGAGCTGTTTTTT. V and J are TRBV7-2 and TRBJ2-2; tentatively, D is TRBD1 (5 bases). V lost 3 bases and J 2 bases, leaving 13 bases between the germline ends. The CDR3 runs 16 residues. Germline V CDR1 and CDR2: SGHTA, FQGNSA. Variable domain in full (rest from reference TRBV7-2 and TRBJ2-2): GAGVSQSPSNKVTEKGKDVELRCDPISGHTALYWYRQSLGQGLEFLIYFQGNSAPDKSGLPSDRFSAERTGGSVSTLTIQRTQQEDSAVYLCASSFPMGLNTGELFFGEGSRLTVL.

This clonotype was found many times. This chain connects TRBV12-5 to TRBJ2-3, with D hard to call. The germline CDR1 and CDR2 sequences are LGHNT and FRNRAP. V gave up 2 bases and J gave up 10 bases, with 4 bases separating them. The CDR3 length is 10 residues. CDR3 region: CASGLFPQYF. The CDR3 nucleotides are TGTGCTAGTGGTTTGTTTCCGCAGTATTTT.

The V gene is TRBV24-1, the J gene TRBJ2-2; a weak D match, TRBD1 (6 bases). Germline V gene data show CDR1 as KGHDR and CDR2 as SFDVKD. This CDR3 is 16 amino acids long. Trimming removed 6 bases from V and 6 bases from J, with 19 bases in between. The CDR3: CATSLAVAGDSGELFF. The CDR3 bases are TGTGCCACCAGTCTAGCCGTGGCAGGGGATTCCGGGGAGCTGTTTTTT.

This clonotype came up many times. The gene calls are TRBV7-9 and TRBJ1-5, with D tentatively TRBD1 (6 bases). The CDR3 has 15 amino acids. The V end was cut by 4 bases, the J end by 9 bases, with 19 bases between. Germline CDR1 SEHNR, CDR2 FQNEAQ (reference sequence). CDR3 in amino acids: CASSSSTGLTGPQHF. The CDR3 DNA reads TGTGCCAGCAGCTCGAGCACAGGGCTGACGGGGCCCCAGCATTTT.

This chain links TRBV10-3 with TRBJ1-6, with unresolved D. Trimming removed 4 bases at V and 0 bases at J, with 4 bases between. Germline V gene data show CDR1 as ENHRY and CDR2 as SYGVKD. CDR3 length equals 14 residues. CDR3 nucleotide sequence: TGTGCCATCAGTGGGGACTCCTATAATTCACCCCTCCACTTT. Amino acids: CAISGDSYNSPLHF.

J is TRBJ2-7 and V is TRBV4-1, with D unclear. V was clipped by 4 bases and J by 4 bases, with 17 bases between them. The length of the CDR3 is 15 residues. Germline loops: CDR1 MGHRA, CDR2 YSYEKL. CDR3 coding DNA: TGCGCCAGCAGCCCCTCACCCGAACAAGATTACGAGCAGTACTTC. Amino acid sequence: CASSPSPEQDYEQYF.

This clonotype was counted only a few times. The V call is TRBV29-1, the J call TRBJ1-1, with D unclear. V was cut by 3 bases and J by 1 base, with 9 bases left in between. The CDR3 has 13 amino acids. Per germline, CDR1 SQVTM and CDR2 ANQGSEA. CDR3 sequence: CSVELLGNTEAFF. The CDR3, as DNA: TGCAGCGTTGAGTTACTCGGGAACACTGAAGCTTTCTTT.

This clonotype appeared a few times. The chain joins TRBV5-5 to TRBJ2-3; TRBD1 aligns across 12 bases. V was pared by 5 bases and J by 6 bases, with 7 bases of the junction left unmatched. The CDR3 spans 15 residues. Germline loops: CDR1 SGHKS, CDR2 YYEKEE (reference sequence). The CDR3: CASRGDRGRLDTQYF. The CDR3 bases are TGTGCCAGCAGGGGGGACAGGGGGCGTCTGGATACGCAGTATTTT.

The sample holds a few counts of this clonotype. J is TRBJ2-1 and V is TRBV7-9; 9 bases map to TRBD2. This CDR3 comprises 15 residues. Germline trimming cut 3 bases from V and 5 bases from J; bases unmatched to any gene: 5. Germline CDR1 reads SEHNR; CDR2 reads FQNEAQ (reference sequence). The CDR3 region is CASSFLAGPHNEQFF. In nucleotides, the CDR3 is TGTGCCAGCAGCTTTCTAGCGGGGCCACACAATGAGCAGTTCTTC.

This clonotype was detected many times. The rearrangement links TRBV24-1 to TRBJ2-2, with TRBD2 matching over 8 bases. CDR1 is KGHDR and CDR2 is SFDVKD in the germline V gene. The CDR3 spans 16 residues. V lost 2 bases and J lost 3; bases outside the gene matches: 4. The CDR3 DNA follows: TGTGCCACCAGTGATTCAGCGGGGGTTTACACCGGGGAGCTGTTTTTT. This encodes CATSDSAGVYTGELFF.

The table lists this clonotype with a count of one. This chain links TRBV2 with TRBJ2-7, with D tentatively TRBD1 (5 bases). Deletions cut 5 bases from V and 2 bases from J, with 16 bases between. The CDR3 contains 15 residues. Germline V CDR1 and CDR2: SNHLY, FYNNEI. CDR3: CASSTSGNPAYEQYV. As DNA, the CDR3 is TGTGCCAGCAGTACTTCAGGGAACCCGGCCTACGAGCAGTACGTC.

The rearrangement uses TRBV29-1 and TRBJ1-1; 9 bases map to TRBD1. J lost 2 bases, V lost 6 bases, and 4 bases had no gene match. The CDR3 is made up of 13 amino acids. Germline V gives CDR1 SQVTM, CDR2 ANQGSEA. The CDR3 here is CSVTGGGNTEAFF. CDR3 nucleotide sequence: TGCAGCGTAACAGGGGGCGGTAACACTGAAGCTTTCTTT.

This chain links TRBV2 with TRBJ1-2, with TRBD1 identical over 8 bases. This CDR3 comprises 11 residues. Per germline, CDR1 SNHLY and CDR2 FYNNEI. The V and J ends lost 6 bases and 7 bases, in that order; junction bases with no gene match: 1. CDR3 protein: CASSDRGGYTF. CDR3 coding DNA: TGTGCCAGCAGCGACAGGGGTGGCTACACCTTC.

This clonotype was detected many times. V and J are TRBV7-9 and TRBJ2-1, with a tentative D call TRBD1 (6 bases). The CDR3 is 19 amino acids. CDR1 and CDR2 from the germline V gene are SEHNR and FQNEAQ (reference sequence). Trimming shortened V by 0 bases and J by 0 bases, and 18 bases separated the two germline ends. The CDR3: CASSLAGPRRGVSYNEQFF. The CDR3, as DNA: TGTGCCAGCAGCTTAGCAGGCCCCCGCAGGGGTGTCTCCTACAATGAGCAGTTCTTC.

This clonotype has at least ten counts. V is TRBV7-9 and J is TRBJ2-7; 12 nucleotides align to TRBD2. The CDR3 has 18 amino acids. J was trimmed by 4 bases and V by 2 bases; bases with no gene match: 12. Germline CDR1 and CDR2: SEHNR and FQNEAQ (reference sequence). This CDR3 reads CASSLFLPSGGAGYEQYF. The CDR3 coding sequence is TGTGCCAGCAGCTTATTTCTCCCTAGCGGGGGGGCCGGGTACGAGCAGTACTTC.

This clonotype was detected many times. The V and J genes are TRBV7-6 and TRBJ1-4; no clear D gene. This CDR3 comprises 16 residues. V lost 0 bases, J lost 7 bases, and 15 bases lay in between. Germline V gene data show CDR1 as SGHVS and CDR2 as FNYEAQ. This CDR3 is CASSLAGMRPGEKLFF. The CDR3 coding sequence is TGTGCCAGCAGCTTAGCGGGGATGCGGCCGGGTGAAAAACTGTTTTTT.

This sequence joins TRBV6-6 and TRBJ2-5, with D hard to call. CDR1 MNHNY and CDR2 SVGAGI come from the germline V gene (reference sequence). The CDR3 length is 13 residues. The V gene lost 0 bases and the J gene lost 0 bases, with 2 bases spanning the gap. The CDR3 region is CASSYSDQETQYF. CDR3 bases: TGTGCCAGCAGTTACTCGGACCAAGAGACCCAGTACTTC.

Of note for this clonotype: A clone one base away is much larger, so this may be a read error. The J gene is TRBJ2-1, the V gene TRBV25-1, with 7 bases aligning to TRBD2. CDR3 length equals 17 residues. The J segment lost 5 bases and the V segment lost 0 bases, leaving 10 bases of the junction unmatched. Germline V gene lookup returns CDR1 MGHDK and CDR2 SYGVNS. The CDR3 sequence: CASSEYGLGLVHNEQFF. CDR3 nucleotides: TGTGCCAGCAGTGAATATGGACTTGGACTAGTCCACAATGAGCAGTTCTTC.

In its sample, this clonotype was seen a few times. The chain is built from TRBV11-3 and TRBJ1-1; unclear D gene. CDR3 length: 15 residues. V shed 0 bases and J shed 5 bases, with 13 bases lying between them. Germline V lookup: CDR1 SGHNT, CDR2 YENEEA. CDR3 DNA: TGTGCCAGCAGCTTAGATCGGAGGGCCAATACTGAAGCTTTCTTT. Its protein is CASSLDRRANTEAFF.